The clone carrying this TCR beta chain was recorded a few times. Here immunoSEQ multiplex PCR was the method, and the copy in TCRdb shows in-frame clones only, minus some. Here the sample spans about 270,000 clones, more than 80% being singletons. This sample was taken from a study of blood T cell repertoires in COVID-19. Overall study context: COVID-19 samples from acute and convalescent phases originated in the United States, Italy and Spain.

Cohort assignment relied on participant-reported clinical history. Each recovered donor of Cohort 3 presented with two negative PCRs, clearance, or symptom resolution. The TCR was taken from a woman between 18 and 29 years old who had recovered from COVID-19. The specimen was PBMCs or T cells enriched from blood (not recorded which).

CDR3 loop: CAISERQGRGEQYF. CDR3 DNA sequence: TGTGCCATCAGTGAGCGGCAGGGCCGAGGCGAGCAGTACTTC. The rearrangement uses TRBV10-3 and TRBJ2-7; tentatively, D is TRBD1 (5 bases). This CDR3 is built from 14 residues. The germline gives CDR1 ENHRY, CDR2 SYGVKD. V was cut by 2 bases and J by 6 bases, with 14 bases left in between.